This T cell receptor beta chain was recovered during a study of T cell changes during pregnancy in multiple sclerosis. Clones were read by immunoSEQ multiplex PCR, and TCRdb kept only the in-frame ones, dropping some. The sample has some 80,000 clones; around 89% are singletons. The CDR3 extends over 14 amino acids. J was trimmed by 5 bases and V by 6 bases; bases with no gene match: 6. In germline, CDR1 is ENHRY, CDR2 SYGVKD. Sequenced material: peripheral blood, taken in the first trimester of pregnancy. The rearrangement joins TRBV10-3 to TRBJ1-5; 8 nucleotides align to TRBD1. The sequence came from a female donor in good health, enrolled as a control in a pregnancy study. CDR3 region: CAISKTGEHQPQHF. For the CDR3, the DNA is TGTGCCATCAGCAAGACAGGGGAACATCAGCCCCAGCATTTT.